Detailed here is one TCR beta chain. Its specificity is not known. Trimming removed 4 bases from V and 6 bases from J; junction bases left unmatched: 7. The CDR3 length is 13 residues. Germline V gene data show CDR1 as SGHRS and CDR2 as YFSETQ. The sample is drawn from a study of a mutant IDH1 vaccine in newly diagnosed glioma. Study summary: Patients got radiotherapy, temozolomide, or both beforehand, and most got both.

Time point reported: week 5, during vaccination. The investigators gave 300 ug of mutant IDH1 20-mer peptide in each vaccine dose, together with topical imiquimod. Study findings and constraints: Overall, 93.3% of patients had vaccine-induced immune responses.

Measured with immunoSEQ multiplex PCR; TCRdb has only the in-frame clones, and not every one. The table includes roughly 42,000 clones, around 85% detected once. The sequenced sample was PBMCs, obtained from a glioma patient whose treatment included an IDH1 peptide vaccine. The receptor was isolated from a man in his forties or fifties with glioma. The chain links TRBV5-1 to TRBJ2-7; 7 bases fit TRBD1. The CDR3, as DNA: TGCGCCAGCAGCCTAGGACAGGAATCCGAGCAGTACTTC. Its translation: CASSLGQESEQYF.